This T cell receptor beta chain stems from a study of blood T cell repertoires in COVID-19. Sequenced by immunoSEQ multiplex PCR; TCRdb stores in-frame clones only, minus some. The profile shows about 120,000 clones, more than 75% of them singletons. What was sequenced was peripheral blood. The TCR comes from a middle-aged woman with acute or convalescent COVID-19.

The CDR3 DNA reads as TGTGCCAGCAGCCCCAGGGCTTCGGGCACCGGGGAGCTGTTTTTT. Translated: CASSPRASGTGELFF. J is TRBJ2-2 and V is TRBV5-4, with D possibly TRBD1 on 5 matching bases. V was cut by 4 bases and J by 4 bases, with 14 bases left in between. The CDR3 length is 15 residues. Germline CDR1 reads SGHNT; CDR2 reads YYREEE (reference sequence).